A single sample gave rise to the 2 T cell receptor beta chains below, sequenced in a study of vaccination and CD4 T cells after COVID-19. Cultured CD4+ T-cell DNA underwent Oncomine TCR Beta short-read sequencing. TCRdb fed the PCR reads into MiXCR, producing one record per CDR3 protein. The table lists nearly 15,000 distinct CDR3 sequences, roughly 52% of them singletons. Their target antigens are unknown. As for treatment: roughly ten-day PBMC culture with coronavirus spike peptide pools or control peptides (ViraFEST assay). Sequenced sample: CD4+ T cells from blood, cultured in vitro. Receptors were obtained from a human donor who had recovered from COVID-19.

The chain has TRBV7-3 and TRBJ1-5; TRBD1 matches at 9 bases. The germline CDR1 and CDR2 sequences are SGHTA and FQGTGA. There are 14 residues in the CDR3. The ends lost 4 bases at V and 7 bases at J; junction bases unmatched: 5. The CDR3, as DNA: TGTGCCAGCAGCTCCACAGGGGGCTCCCAGCCCCAGCATTTT. It translates to CASSSTGGSQPQHF.

The rearrangement uses TRBV12-3 or TRBV12-4 and TRBJ2-3; D unclear. The CDR3 totals 13 residues. The V end lost 6 bases, the J end lost 2 bases, and 9 bases lay between the germline ends. CDR3 in DNA: TGTGCCAGCAGACAGACCACCACAGATACGCAGTATTTT. Translating it yields CASRQTTTDTQYF.